A selection of T cell receptor beta chains follows, all from one sample in a study of shared clonotypes between healthy human individuals. Here immunoSEQ multiplex PCR was the method, and the copy in TCRdb shows in-frame clones only, minus some. The sample includes about 2 million clones, 90% to 95% of them seen just once. Specimen: naive CD4+ T cells sorted from blood. These receptors came from a man aged 18 to 30 in good health. Both conserved end residues are part of each CDR3. Each record gives: CDR3 length, J gene, clone size, D gene, V gene, CDR3 DNA, CDR3 protein. A D gene is named only where the DNA matches it firmly. Size is omitted from some rows. Given values are once, few, many or a class for expanded clones.

>15|TRBJ1-1|-|-|TRBV30
TGTGCCTGGTCCCGGGACCCCTCAAGGAACACTGAAGCTTTCTTT
CAWSRDPSRNTEAFF
>14|TRBJ1-2|-|-|TRBV19
TGTGCCAGTAGTATGGAGTTTGGGGTCAATGGCTACACCTTC
CASSMEFGVNGYTF
>14|TRBJ2-7|-|-|TRBV5-1
TGCGCCAGCAGCTCCTCGGACGGGTCCTACGAGCAGTACTTC
CASSSSDGSYEQYF
>14|TRBJ2-7|-|-|TRBV6-5
TGTGCCACCAAAAGGGGGACCCCGGGGTACGAGCAGTACTTC
CATKRGTPGYEQYF
>15|TRBJ2-6|-|-|TRBV10-2
TGCGCCAGCAGTGTAGGAGGTAGTGGGGCCAACGTCCTGACTTTC
CASSVGGSGANVLTF
>11|TRBJ2-2|-|-|TRBV20-1
TGCAGTGCTAGCGGTACCGGGGAGCTGTTTTTT
CSASGTGELFF
>15|TRBJ2-3|-|-|TRBV5-1
TGCGCCAGCAGCTTGATCCCGACTAGCACAGATACGCAGTATTTT
CASSLIPTSTDTQYF
>15|TRBJ1-2|-|-|TRBV4-1
TGCGCCAGCACCCCCGCTTTCTACTCCTTCTATGGCTACACCTTC
CASTPAFYSFYGYTF
>15|TRBJ1-1|once|TRBD1|TRBV30
TGTGCCTGGAGGAAAAAGAACAGGGGGAACACTGAAGCTTTCTTT
CAWRKKNRGNTEAFF
>16|TRBJ2-3|-|TRBD2|TRBV2
TGTGCCAGCAGTCTTCGGACTAGCCCGGGCACAGATACGCAGTATTTT
CASSLRTSPGTDTQYF
>15|TRBJ2-7|-|TRBD1|TRBV5-1
TGCGCCAGCAGCCCTATACAGGGGGGAACCTACGAGCAGTACTTC
CASSPIQGGTYEQYF
>14|TRBJ1-5|-|-|TRBV18
TGTGCCAGCTCACCAAGAGGGGGCAATCAGCCCCAGCATTTT
CASSPRGGNQPQHF
>13|TRBJ2-7|-|-|TRBV29-1
TGCAGCGTTGACGGGGGTCCAGGCTACGAGCAGTACTTC
CSVDGGPGYEQYF
>12|TRBJ1-5|once|-|TRBV2
TGTGCCAGCAGTGAAGGGGCAGGGCAGCAGCATTTT
CASSEGAGQQHF
>17|TRBJ2-7|few|TRBD2|TRBV5-3
TGTGCCAGAAGCTTCCACGATCCGCGGGAGGGCTCCTACGAGCAGTACTTC
CARSFHDPREGSYEQYF
>14|TRBJ2-5|-|-|TRBV7-8
TGTGCCAGCAGCTCAGGCGGGGTTGAGGGTCCCCAGTACTTC
CASSSGGVEGPQYF
>13|TRBJ2-7|-|-|TRBV5-1
TGCGCCAGCACTCCACAGGGAAGCTACGAGCAGTACTTC
CASTPQGSYEQYF
>16|TRBJ1-4|-|TRBD1|TRBV5-1
TGCGCCAGCAGCCGGACAGGGGGCGCCAATAATGAAAAACTGTTTTTT
CASSRTGGANNEKLFF
>15|TRBJ2-3|-|TRBD2|TRBV30
TGTGCCTGGAGTAGAGCGGGGGGGCGCTCAGATACGCAGTATTTT
CAWSRAGGRSDTQYF
>14|TRBJ1-6|-|TRBD1|TRBV18
TGTGCCAGCTCACCGGGACAGGGAGGGTCACCCCTCCACTTT
CASSPGQGGSPLHF
>14|TRBJ1-3|-|-|TRBV21-1
TGTGCCAGCAGCAGAGATAACTCTGGAAACACCATATATTTT
CASSRDNSGNTIYF
>17|TRBJ2-3|-|TRBD2|TRBV15
TGTGCCACCAGCAGAGAGATACTAGCGGGAGGGCCAGATACGCAGTATTTT
CATSREILAGGPDTQYF
>14|TRBJ2-1|-|-|TRBV27
TGTGCCAGCAGTCCCGGGACCATTGACAATGAGCAGTTCTTC
CASSPGTIDNEQFF
>15|TRBJ1-4|-|-|TRBV4-3
TGCGCCAGCAGCCAAGGACAGCCAACTAATGAAAAACTGTTTTTT
CASSQGQPTNEKLFF
>12|TRBJ1-1|-|-|TRBV6-5
TGTGCCAGCAGTTATACGGGCACTGAAGCTTTCTTT
CASSYTGTEAFF
>13|TRBJ2-1|-|-|TRBV5-1
TGCGCCAGCAGCTTTAAGGGACCTGGTGAGCAGTTCTTC
CASSFKGPGEQFF
>16|TRBJ2-5|-|TRBD2|TRBV4-2
TGTGCCAGCAGCCAAGAAGGCGGGGGGGCCCGGGAGACCCAGTACTTC
CASSQEGGGARETQYF
>13|TRBJ2-7|-|-|TRBV2
TGTGCCAGCAGGCCCAGGTACTCCTACGAGCAGTACTTC
CASRPRYSYEQYF
>11|TRBJ1-3|-|-|TRBV15
TGTGCCACGAGCTCTGGAAACACCATATATTTT
CATSSGNTIYF
>14|TRBJ1-3|-|-|TRBV28
TGTGCCAGCAGTTTAGTAGGGCCGGGAAACACCATATATTTT
CASSLVGPGNTIYF
>13|TRBJ1-1|-|-|TRBV11-2
TGTGCCAGCAGTCTTACATTGAACACTGAAGCTTTCTTT
CASSLTLNTEAFF
>17|TRBJ1-1|-|TRBD1|TRBV11-2
TGTGCCAGCAGCCTAGGAGGGACAGATTATCCTGGAAGTGAAGCTTTCTTT
CASSLGGTDYPGSEAFF
>15|TRBJ2-7|-|TRBD2|TRBV7-2
TGTGCCAGCAGCCCCCGACTAGCGGGACGCTACGAGCAGTACTTC
CASSPRLAGRYEQYF
>14|TRBJ2-2|-|-|TRBV2
TGTGCCAGCAGTGAAGCACCGAACACCGGGGAGCTGTTTTTT
CASSEAPNTGELFF
>14|TRBJ2-5|-|TRBD2|TRBV10-3
TGTGCCATCAGTCCGGGGACTATCCAAGAGACCCAGTACTTC
CAISPGTIQETQYF
>19|TRBJ2-2|-|TRBD1|TRBV5-1
TGCGCCAGCTCTCGCCAGACCCGGGACAGGGGGCTAGGGACCGGGGAGCTGTTTTTT
CASSRQTRDRGLGTGELFF
>12|TRBJ1-1|-|TRBD1|TRBV28
TGTGCCAGCAGTTTAGTCCGGGGACAGGCTTTCTTT
CASSLVRGQAFF
>15|TRBJ2-1|-|TRBD1|TRBV7-9
TGTGCCAGCAGCCATCGTGGGACAGGGTCCAATGAGCAGTTCTTC
CASSHRGTGSNEQFF
>17|TRBJ2-1|-|-|TRBV28
TGTGCCAGCAGCCGCTTTTCATTAGGAAGCTCCTACAATGAGCAGTTCTTC
CASSRFSLGSSYNEQFF
>13|TRBJ2-3|-|-|TRBV2
TGTGCCAGCAGTCTCGAACTAACAGATACGCAGTATTTT
CASSLELTDTQYF
>14|TRBJ1-2|-|-|TRBV7-8
TGTGCCAGCAGCTTATCGGGGTTAAACTATGGCTACACCTTC
CASSLSGLNYGYTF
>14|TRBJ2-1|once|TRBD2|TRBV29-1
TGCAGCGCACCTAGCGGGAAGATCTACAATGAGCAGTTCTTC
CSAPSGKIYNEQFF
>14|TRBJ2-3|-|-|TRBV13
TGTGCCAGCAGACCGATCCAAGTAAGAGATACGCAGTATTTT
CASRPIQVRDTQYF
>17|TRBJ2-3|-|TRBD1|TRBV4-1
TGCGCCAGCAGCCAAGTGGAACAGGGGGCTAGCACAGATACGCAGTATTTT
CASSQVEQGASTDTQYF
>14|TRBJ2-2|-|TRBD1|TRBV19
TGTGCCAGCCGTGGGACAGGGAACACCGGGGAGCTGTTTTTT
CASRGTGNTGELFF
>14|TRBJ1-2|-|-|TRBV9
TGTGCCAGCAGCGTAGGCAGTGCTAACTATGGCTACACCTTC
CASSVGSANYGYTF
>13|TRBJ2-5|-|-|TRBV7-6
TGTGCCAGCAGCTTAGCGCGTGAGTCGACCCAGTACTTC
CASSLARESTQYF
>15|TRBJ2-3|-|-|TRBV5-1
TGCGCCAGCAGCAACGACGGAAAGTACACAGATACGCAGTATTTT
CASSNDGKYTDTQYF
>12|TRBJ2-2|-|-|TRBV30
TGTGCCTGGAGTGTCTCCCTTGGGGGACTGTTTTTT
CAWSVSLGGLFF
>14|TRBJ2-3|once|TRBD1|TRBV5-1
TGCGCCAGCAGCTCCGGGACAGGGTCAGATACGCAGTATTTT
CASSSGTGSDTQYF
>14|TRBJ2-3|once|-|TRBV6-5
TGTGCCAGCGGGCGGGGAGGTTCGGGAGATACGCAGTATTTT
CASGRGGSGDTQYF
>17|TRBJ2-3|-|-|TRBV4-3
TGCGCCAGCAGCCAGGGCGGGCTAGCGAAGAGCACAGATACGCAGTATTTT
CASSQGGLAKSTDTQYF
>16|TRBJ2-7|-|TRBD2|TRBV7-8
TGTGCCAGCAGCTCGGATAGCGGGAGGGCCCCCTCCGAGCAGTACTTC
CASSSDSGRAPSEQYF
>14|TRBJ2-5|-|-|TRBV6-1
TGTGCCAGCAGTGGGGTTACGGTTCAAGAGACCCAGTACTTC
CASSGVTVQETQYF
>16|TRBJ2-7|-|TRBD1|TRBV5-4
TGTGCCAGCAGCTTGGTCCCCCTCGGGACAGGGGGCGAGCAGTACTTC
CASSLVPLGTGGEQYF
>12|TRBJ1-4|-|-|TRBV30
TGTGCCTGGAGTCCCCTAGGGGAAAAACTGTTTTTT
CAWSPLGEKLFF
>16|TRBJ1-2|-|TRBD1|TRBV7-9
TGTGCCAGCAGCTTAGCGAGGGGACAGGGGGCCGGTGGCTACACCTTC
CASSLARGQGAGGYTF